One and the same sample provided the 18 T cell receptor beta chains below, sequenced in a study of neoadjuvant anti-PD-1 for oral cavity cancer. As to time point: after neoadjuvant nivolumab, at surgical resection. Assay: immunoSEQ multiplex PCR; the TCRdb copy retains only in-frame clones and omits some. The table records about 14,000 clones, about 76% of them present only once. Sequenced here: PBMCs, sampled after nivolumab (anti-PD-1) treatment. Receptor source: a person between 40 and 79 years old with oral cavity squamous cell carcinoma.

This sequence joins TRBV9 and TRBJ1-1; possible D gene TRBD1, 6 bases. Trimming cost V 2 bases and J 0 bases, with 8 bases left between them. CDR3 length: 14 residues. The V gene's germline CDR1 is SGDLS and CDR2 YYNGEE. The CDR3 reads CASSVDRLNTEAFF. CDR3 nucleotides: TGTGCCAGCAGCGTCGACAGGCTGAACACTGAAGCTTTCTTT.

Here the CDR3 reads CASRPTNQETQYF. The CDR3 nucleotides read TGTGCCAGCAGGCCGACTAACCAAGAGACCCAGTACTTC. This rearrangement joins TRBV7-2 to TRBJ2-5; D is perhaps TRBD2 (5 bases). Between the trimmed V and J ends, which lost 6 bases and 0 bases, there was a span of 8 bases. The length of the CDR3 is 13 residues. From germline, CDR1 is SGHTA and CDR2 FQGNSA.

The chain links TRBV5-8 to TRBJ2-2; either TRBD1 or TRBD2 may supply D (6 bases each). The CDR3 has 17 amino acids. Trimming took off 1 base at V and 0 bases at J, with 13 bases between the two ends. Germline values: CDR1 SGHTS, CDR2 YDEGEE. CDR3 amino acids: CASSLYGGYSNTGELFF. CDR3 DNA sequence: TGTGCCAGCAGCTTGTACGGGGGCTACTCGAACACCGGGGAGCTGTTTTTT. Variable domain in full (rest from reference TRBV5-8 and TRBJ2-2): EAGVTQSPTHLIKTRGQQATLRCSPISGHTSVYWYQQALGLGLQFLLWYDEGEERNRGNFPPRFSGRQFPNYSSELNVNALELEDSALYLCASSLYGGYSNTGELFFGEGSRLTVL.

This chain connects TRBV2 to TRBJ2-2; 14 bases map to TRBD2. Unmatched junction bases numbered 3, after V lost 6 bases and J lost 6 bases. The CDR3 length is 15 residues. Germline V gives CDR1 SNHLY, CDR2 FYNNEI. The CDR3 is CASRRLAGGPGELFF. CDR3 nucleotides: TGTGCCAGCAGGAGACTAGCGGGAGGGCCCGGGGAGCTGTTTTTT.

This clone was observed a few times. The genes are TRBV5-1 and TRBJ1-3; D call uncertain. The germline CDR1 and CDR2 sequences are SGHRS and YFSETQ. The CDR3 spans 16 residues. Trimming removed 0 bases at V and 0 bases at J, with 10 bases between. CDR3: CASSLESPSSGNTIYF. CDR3 bases: TGCGCCAGCAGCTTGGAATCGCCGAGCTCTGGAAACACCATATATTTT.

This clone was detected a few times. The CDR3 region is CASSLGVLSSGELFF. As DNA, the CDR3 is TGTGCCAGCAGCTTAGGGGTTCTATCATCGGGGGAGCTGTTTTTT. The chain carries TRBV7-9 and TRBJ2-2; D remains ambiguous. Germline CDR1 SEHNR, CDR2 FQNEAQ (reference sequence). The ends were cut back, 1 base at V and 8 bases at J, with 14 bases in the middle. The CDR3 covers 15 residues.

Only a few counts were recorded for this clone. The chain couples TRBV6-6 to TRBJ1-1; 9 bases align to TRBD1. With V trimmed by 0 bases and J by 4 bases, 6 bases remained unmatched. Germline V lookup: CDR1 MNHNY, CDR2 SVGAGI (reference sequence). This CDR3 has 16 amino acids. The CDR3 region is CASSYSVTGGGTEAFF. DNA of the CDR3: TGTGCCAGCAGTTACTCAGTAACAGGGGGCGGCACTGAAGCTTTCTTT.

V usage is TRBV9 and J usage is TRBJ2-7; the match to TRBD1 covers 8 bases. Trimming cost V 4 bases and J 3 bases; bases outside gene matches: 9. Germline CDR1 is SGDLS and CDR2 is YYNGEE. The CDR3 spans 15 residues. The CDR3 is CASSSRQGAVYEQYF. CDR3 coding DNA: TGTGCCAGCAGCTCTCGGCAGGGGGCGGTCTACGAGCAGTACTTC.

The chain couples TRBV29-1 to TRBJ2-1, with TRBD1 matching 7 bases. The ends lost 2 bases at V and 4 bases at J; junction bases unmatched: 2. This CDR3 contains 13 residues. Germline CDR1 is SQVTM and CDR2 is ANQGSEA. Here the CDR3 reads CSVEQGVYNEQFF. The CDR3 DNA sequence: TGCAGCGTTGAACAGGGGGTTTACAATGAGCAGTTCTTC.

This rearrangement joins TRBV28 to TRBJ1-2, with 10 positions matching TRBD1. The germline gives CDR1 MDHEN, CDR2 SYDVKM. The J segment lost 7 bases and the V segment lost 1 base, leaving 12 bases of the junction unmatched. The CDR3 length is 17 residues. For the CDR3, the DNA is TGTGCCAGCAGTTTATCTGGTGACAGGGGGCGGGAGGGTGGCTACACCTTC. It is translated as CASSLSGDRGREGGYTF.

This clone was seen more than once but under ten times. The J gene is TRBJ2-1, the V gene TRBV10-2, with D uncertain. This CDR3 contains 15 residues. Trimming left V 0 bases short and J 0 bases short, with 6 bases between. Germline V lookup: CDR1 WSHSY, CDR2 SAAADI. The CDR3 sequence is CASSESMPSYNEQFF. The CDR3 DNA follows: TGCGCCAGCAGTGAGTCGATGCCCTCCTACAATGAGCAGTTCTTC.

The V and J genes are TRBV7-8 and TRBJ2-7; 7 bases map to TRBD1. Germline CDR1 SGHVS, CDR2 FQNEAQ. CDR3 length equals 15 residues. Trimming took 1 base from V and 3 from J; bases not matched to a gene: 6. The CDR3 region has the DNA TGTGCCAGCAGCTTAGTTGTTTGGGACAGCTACGAGCAGTACTTC. Amino acids: CASSLVVWDSYEQYF.

The J gene is TRBJ2-7, the V gene TRBV4-2; unclear D gene. The CDR3 runs to 12 residues. Germline assignment: CDR1 LGHNA and CDR2 YNFKEQ. Between the trimmed V and J ends, which lost 5 bases and 7 bases, there was a span of 12 bases. This chain's CDR3 is CASSTPLGEQYF. CDR3 in DNA: TGTGCCAGCAGCACCCCCCTGGGAGAGCAGTACTTC.

The chain carries TRBV28 and TRBJ1-2; D perhaps matches TRBD1 (5 bases). The CDR3 contains 15 residues. V was clipped by 6 bases and J by 4 bases, with 18 bases between them. Germline V gene data show CDR1 as MDHEN and CDR2 as SYDVKM. The CDR3 spells CASSSPSSGPYGYTF. The CDR3 coding sequence is TGTGCCAGCAGCTCACCCTCCTCGGGACCCTATGGCTACACCTTC.

This chain uses TRBV29-1 with TRBJ1-2, with 9 bases aligning to TRBD1. CDR3 size: 13 residues. Germline loops: CDR1 SQVTM, CDR2 ANQGSEA. V gave up 4 bases and J gave up 6 bases; unmatched junction bases: 6. The CDR3 sequence is CSVGTGVGNGYTF. CDR3 in DNA: TGCAGCGTTGGGACAGGGGTGGGGAATGGCTACACCTTC. Using reference TRBV29-1 and TRBJ1-2 for the parts outside the CDR3, the full variable domain is SAVISQKPSRDICQRGTSLTIQCQVDSQVTMMFWYRQQPGQSLTLIATANQGSEATYESGFVIDKFPISRPNLTFSTLTVSNMSPEDSSIYLCSVGTGVGNGYTFGSGTRLTVV.

Concerning this clone: One end of the junction does not line up with germline, which may come from a read error. The chain combines TRBV7-8 with TRBJ2-7; D perhaps matches TRBD1 (5 bases). There are 16 residues in the CDR3. From germline, CDR1 is SGHVS and CDR2 FQNEAQ. This CDR3 is CASSFGDTGDLYGQYF. In DNA form, the CDR3 reads TGTGCCAGCAGCTTCGGCGATACAGGAGATCTCTACGGGCAGTACTTC.

The chain has TRBV5-1 and TRBJ2-1; 9 bases map to TRBD2. CDR3 length equals 15 residues. Trimming at V came to 4 bases and at J to 3 bases, leaving 5 bases not matched to a gene. Germline V gene lookup returns CDR1 SGHRS and CDR2 YFSETQ. CDR3 DNA: TGCGCCAGCAGCCTCGAACTAGCGGGCTACAATGAGCAGTTCTTC. Translated: CASSLELAGYNEQFF. The complete variable domain, with remaining parts taken from reference TRBV5-1 and TRBJ2-1, reads KAGVTQTPRYLIKTRGQQVTLSCSPISGHRSVSWYQQTPGQGLQFLFEYFSETQRNKGNFPGRFSGRQFSNSRSEMNVSTLELGDSALYLCASSLELAGYNEQFFGPGTRLTVL.

V gene TRBV5-5 combines with J gene TRBJ2-1; the D is unclear. CDR3 size: 12 residues. Deletions cut 1 base from V and 6 bases from J, with 5 bases between. Germline V gives CDR1 SGHKS, CDR2 YYEKEE (reference sequence). The CDR3 DNA reads TGTGCCAGCAGCTTGCAGGCCAATGAGCAGTTCTTC. Encoded protein: CASSLQANEQFF.